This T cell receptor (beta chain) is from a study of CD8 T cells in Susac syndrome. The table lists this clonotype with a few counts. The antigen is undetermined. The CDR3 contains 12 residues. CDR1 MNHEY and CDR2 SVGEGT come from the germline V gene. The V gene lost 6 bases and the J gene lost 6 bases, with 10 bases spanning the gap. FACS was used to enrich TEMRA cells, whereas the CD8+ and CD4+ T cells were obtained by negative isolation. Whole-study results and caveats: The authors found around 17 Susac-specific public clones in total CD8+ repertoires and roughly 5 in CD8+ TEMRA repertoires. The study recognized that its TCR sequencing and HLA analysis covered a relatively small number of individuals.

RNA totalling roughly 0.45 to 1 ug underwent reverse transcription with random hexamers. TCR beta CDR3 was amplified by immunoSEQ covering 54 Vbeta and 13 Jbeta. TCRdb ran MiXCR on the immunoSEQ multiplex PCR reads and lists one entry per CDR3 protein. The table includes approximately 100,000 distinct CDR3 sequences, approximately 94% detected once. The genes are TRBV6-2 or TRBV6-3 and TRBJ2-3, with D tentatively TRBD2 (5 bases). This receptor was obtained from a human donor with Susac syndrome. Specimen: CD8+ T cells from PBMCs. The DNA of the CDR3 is TGTGCCAGCAGCCGCTCGGGGGATACGCAGTATTTT. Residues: CASSRSGDTQYF.